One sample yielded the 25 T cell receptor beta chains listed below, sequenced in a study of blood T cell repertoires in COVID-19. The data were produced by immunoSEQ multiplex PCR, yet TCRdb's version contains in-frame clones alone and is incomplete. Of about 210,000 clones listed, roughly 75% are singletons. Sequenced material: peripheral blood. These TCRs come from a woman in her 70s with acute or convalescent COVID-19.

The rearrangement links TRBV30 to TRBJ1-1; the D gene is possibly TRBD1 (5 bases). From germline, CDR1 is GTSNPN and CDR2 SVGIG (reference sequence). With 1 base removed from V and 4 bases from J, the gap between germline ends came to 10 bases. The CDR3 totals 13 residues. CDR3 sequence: CAWSGDSATEAFF. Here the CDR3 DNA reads TGTGCCTGGAGTGGTGACAGTGCCACTGAAGCTTTCTTT.

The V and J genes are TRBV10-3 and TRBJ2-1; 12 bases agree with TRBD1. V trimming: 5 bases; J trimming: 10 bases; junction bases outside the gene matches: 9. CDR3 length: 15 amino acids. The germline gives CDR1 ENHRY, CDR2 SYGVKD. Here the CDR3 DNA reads TGTGCCATCAGTAAAAGGGGACAGGGGGCGCAGGAGCAGTTCTTC. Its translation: CAISKRGQGAQEQFF.

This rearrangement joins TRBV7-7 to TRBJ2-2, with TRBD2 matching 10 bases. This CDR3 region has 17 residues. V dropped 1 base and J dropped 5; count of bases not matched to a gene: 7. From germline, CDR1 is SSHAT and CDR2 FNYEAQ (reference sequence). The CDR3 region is CASSLESGGVSTGELFF. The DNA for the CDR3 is TGTGCCAGCAGCTTAGAGAGCGGGGGGGTATCGACCGGGGAGCTGTTTTTT.

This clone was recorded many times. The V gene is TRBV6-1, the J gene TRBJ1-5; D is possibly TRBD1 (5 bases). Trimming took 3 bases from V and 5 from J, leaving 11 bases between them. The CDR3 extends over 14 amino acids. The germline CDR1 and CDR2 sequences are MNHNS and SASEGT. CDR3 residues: CASSEQGNYQPQHF. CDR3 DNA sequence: TGTGCCAGCAGTGAGCAGGGAAACTATCAGCCCCAGCATTTT.

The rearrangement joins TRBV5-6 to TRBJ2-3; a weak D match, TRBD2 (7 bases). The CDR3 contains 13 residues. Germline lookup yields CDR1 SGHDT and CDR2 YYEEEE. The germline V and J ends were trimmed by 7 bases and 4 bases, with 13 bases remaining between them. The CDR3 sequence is CASLLGGADTQYF. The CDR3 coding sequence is TGTGCCAGCCTCCTAGGGGGGGCAGATACGCAGTATTTT.

In DNA, the CDR3 is TGTGCCACCAGTCCCCAGCGCAGGGTAGCCACCGGGGAGCTGTTTTTT. It yields the protein CATSPQRRVATGELFF. The chain combines TRBV24-1 with TRBJ2-2, with D maybe TRBD1 (5 bases). The V end lost 6 bases, the J end lost 4 bases, and 17 bases lay between the germline ends. Germline CDR1 is KGHDR and CDR2 is SFDVKD. The CDR3 has 16 residues.

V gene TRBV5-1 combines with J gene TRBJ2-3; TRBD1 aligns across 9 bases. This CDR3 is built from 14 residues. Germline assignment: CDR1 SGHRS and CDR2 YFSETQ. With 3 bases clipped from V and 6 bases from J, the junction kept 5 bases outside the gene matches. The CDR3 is CASSSQGAGDTQYF. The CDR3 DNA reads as TGCGCCAGCAGCTCACAGGGGGCGGGGGATACGCAGTATTTT.

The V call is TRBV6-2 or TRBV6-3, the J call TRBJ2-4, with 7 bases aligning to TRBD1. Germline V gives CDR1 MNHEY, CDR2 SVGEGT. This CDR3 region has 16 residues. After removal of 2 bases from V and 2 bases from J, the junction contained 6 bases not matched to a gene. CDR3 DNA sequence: TGTGCCAGCAGTTACCCAATGACAGGGACCAAAAACATTCAGTACTTC. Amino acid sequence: CASSYPMTGTKNIQYF.

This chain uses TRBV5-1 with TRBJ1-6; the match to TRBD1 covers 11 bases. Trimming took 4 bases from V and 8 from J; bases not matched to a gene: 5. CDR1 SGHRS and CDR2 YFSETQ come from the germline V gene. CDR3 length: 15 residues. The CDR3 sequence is CASSRGQGVDSPLHF. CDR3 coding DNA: TGCGCCAGCAGCCGGGGACAGGGGGTGGATTCACCCCTCCACTTT.

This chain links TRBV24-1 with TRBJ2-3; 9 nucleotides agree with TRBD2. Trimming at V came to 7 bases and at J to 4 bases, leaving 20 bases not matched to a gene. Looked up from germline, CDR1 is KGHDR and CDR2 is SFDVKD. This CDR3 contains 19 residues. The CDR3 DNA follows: TGTGCCACCAGAGCAGCGGGGGAAAAAGCGGGGGGCAATTCAGATACGCAGTATTTT. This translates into CATRAAGEKAGGNSDTQYF.

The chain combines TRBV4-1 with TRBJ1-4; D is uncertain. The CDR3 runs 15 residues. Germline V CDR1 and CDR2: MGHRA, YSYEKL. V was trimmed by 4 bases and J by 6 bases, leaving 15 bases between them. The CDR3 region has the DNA TGCGCCAGCAGCCGTAGGGAGGGAACGGATGAAAAACTGTTTTTT. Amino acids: CASSRREGTDEKLFF.

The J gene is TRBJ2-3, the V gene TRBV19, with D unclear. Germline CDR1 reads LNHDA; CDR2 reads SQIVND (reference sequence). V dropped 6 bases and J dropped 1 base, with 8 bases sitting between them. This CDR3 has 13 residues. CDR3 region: CASRRSGTDTQYF. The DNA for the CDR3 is TGTGCCAGTAGGCGGAGCGGCACAGATACGCAGTATTTT. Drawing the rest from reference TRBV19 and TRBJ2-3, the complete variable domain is DGGITQSPKYLFRKEGQNVTLSCEQNLNHDAMYWYRQDPGQGLRLIYYSQIVNDFQKGDIAEGYSVSREKKESFPLTVTSAQKNPTAFYLCASRRSGTDTQYFGPGTRLTVL.

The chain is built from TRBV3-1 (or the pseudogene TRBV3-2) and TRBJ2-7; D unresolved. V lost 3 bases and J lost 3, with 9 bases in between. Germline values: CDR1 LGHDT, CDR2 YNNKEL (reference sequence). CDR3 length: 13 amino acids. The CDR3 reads CASSQGFNYEQYF. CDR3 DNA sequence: TGTGCCAGCAGCCAGGGCTTCAACTACGAGCAGTACTTC.

CDR3 amino acids: CASSEARKGATGELFF. Written as DNA, the CDR3 is TGTGCCAGCAGTGAAGCAAGAAAGGGGGCAACCGGGGAGCTGTTTTTT. V and J are TRBV25-1 and TRBJ2-2; TRBD1 matches at 7 bases. CDR3 size: 16 residues. In germline, CDR1 is MGHDK, CDR2 SYGVNS. Unmatched junction bases numbered 8, after V lost 2 bases and J lost 5 bases.

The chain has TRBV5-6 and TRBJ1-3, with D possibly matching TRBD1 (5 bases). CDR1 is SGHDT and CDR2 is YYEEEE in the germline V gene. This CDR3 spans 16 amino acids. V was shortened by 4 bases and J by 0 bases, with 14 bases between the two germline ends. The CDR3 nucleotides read TGTGCCAGCAGCAGAAGACAGTCCCTCTCTGGAAACACCATATATTTT. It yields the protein CASSRRQSLSGNTIYF.

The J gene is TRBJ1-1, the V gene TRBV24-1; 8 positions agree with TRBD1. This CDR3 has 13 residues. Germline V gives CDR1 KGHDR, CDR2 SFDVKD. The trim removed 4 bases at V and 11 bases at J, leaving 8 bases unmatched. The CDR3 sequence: CATSDRGQAWAFF. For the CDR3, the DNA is TGTGCCACCAGTGACCGGGGACAGGCTTGGGCTTTCTTT.

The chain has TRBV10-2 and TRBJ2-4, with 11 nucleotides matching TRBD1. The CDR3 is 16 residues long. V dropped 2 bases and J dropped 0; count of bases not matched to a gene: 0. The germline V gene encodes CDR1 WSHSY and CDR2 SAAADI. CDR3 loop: CASSEGTGGAKNIQYF. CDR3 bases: TGCGCCAGCAGTGAGGGGACAGGGGGAGCCAAAAACATTCAGTACTTC.

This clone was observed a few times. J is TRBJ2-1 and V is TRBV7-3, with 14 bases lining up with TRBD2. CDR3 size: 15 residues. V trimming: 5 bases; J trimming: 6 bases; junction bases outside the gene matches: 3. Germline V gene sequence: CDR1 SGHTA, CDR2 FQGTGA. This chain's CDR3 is CASSRGTSGGNEQFF. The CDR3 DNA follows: TGTGCCAGCAGCCGCGGGACTAGCGGGGGCAATGAGCAGTTCTTC.

CDR3 protein: CASLAGALSSNEQFF. The CDR3 nucleotides read TGTGCCAGCTTGGCGGGGGCGCTTAGTTCCAATGAGCAGTTCTTC. The rearrangement uses TRBV6-5 and TRBJ2-1, with D possibly matching TRBD2 (7 bases). The V end lost 8 bases, the J end lost 6 bases, and 20 bases lay between the germline ends. CDR3 length: 15 amino acids. CDR1 and CDR2 (germline): MNHEY, SVGAGI.

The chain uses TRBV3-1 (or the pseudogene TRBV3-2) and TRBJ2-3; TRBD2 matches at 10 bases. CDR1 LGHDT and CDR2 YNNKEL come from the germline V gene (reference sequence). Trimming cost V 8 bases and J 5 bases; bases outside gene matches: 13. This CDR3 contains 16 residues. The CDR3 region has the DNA TGTGCCAGCGTACCCTTAGCGGGGGGCCGGAGAGATACGCAGTATTTT. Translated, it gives CASVPLAGGRRDTQYF.

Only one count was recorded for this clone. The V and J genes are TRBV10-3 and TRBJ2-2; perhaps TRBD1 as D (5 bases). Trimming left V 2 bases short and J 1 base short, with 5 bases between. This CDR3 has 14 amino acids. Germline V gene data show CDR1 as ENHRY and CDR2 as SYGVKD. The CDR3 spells CAISEDRNTGELFF. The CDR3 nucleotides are TGTGCCATCAGTGAGGACAGGAACACCGGGGAGCTGTTTTTT.

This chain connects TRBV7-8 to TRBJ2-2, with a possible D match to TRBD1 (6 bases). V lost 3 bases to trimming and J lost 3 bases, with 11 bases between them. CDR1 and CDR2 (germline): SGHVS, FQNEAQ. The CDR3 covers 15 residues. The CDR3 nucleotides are TGTGCCAGCAGCTTGAACAGGGAAGACACCGGGGAGCTGTTTTTT. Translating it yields CASSLNREDTGELFF.

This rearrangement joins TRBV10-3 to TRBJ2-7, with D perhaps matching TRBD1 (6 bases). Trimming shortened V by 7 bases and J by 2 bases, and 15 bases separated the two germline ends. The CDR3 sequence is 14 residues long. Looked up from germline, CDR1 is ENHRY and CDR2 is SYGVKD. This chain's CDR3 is CAIKGHRHPYEQYV. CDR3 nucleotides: TGTGCCATCAAGGGACACCGCCACCCCTACGAGCAGTACGTC.

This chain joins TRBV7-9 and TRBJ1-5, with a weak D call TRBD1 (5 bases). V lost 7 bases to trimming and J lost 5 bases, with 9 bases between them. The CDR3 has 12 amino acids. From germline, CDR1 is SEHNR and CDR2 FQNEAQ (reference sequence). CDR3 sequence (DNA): TGTGCCAGCACAGGGAGGGATCAGCCCCAGCATTTT. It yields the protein CASTGRDQPQHF.

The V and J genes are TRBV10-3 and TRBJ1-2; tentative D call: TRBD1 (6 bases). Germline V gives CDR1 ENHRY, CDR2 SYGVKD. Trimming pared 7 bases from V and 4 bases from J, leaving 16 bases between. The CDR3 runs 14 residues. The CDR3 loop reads CAITNDRLFYGYTF. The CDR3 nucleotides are TGTGCCATCACCAACGACAGGCTGTTCTATGGCTACACCTTC.